The 22 T cell receptor beta chains in this list originate from one sample, sequenced in a study of CD8+CD57+ T cells in acquired aplastic anemia. Genomic DNA served as template for TCR beta VDJ and CDR3 profiling. MiXCR was run by TCRdb on the reads, yielding one entry per CDR3 protein. Of over 150,000 distinct CDR3 sequences listed, over 70% are singletons. CD8+CD57+ cell expansion had been shown by flow cytometry in patients chosen for sequencing. The specimen sequenced was sorted CD4+, CD8+, or CD8+CD57+ T cells (not recorded which) from PBMCs. These receptors originate from a human donor with aplastic anemia.

This clonotype was observed a few times. The rearrangement links TRBV20-1 to TRBJ2-2; a possible D gene is TRBD2 (7 bases). The germline CDR1 and CDR2 sequences are DFQATT and SNEGSKA (reference sequence). The CDR3 runs to 16 residues. Trimming left V 2 bases short and J 4 bases short, with 17 bases between. Written as DNA, the CDR3 is TGCAGTGCTAGACTGCCCGGGGGGCGTAGCACCGGGGAGCTGTTTTTT. Encoded protein: CSARLPGGRSTGELFF.

The table lists this clonotype with a count of one. V is TRBV7-9 and J is TRBJ2-4; 10 bases line up with TRBD2. The germline CDR1 and CDR2 sequences are SEHNR and FQNEAQ (reference sequence). The V segment lost 5 bases and the J segment 6 bases; nucleotides outside the gene matches: 10. This CDR3 is 16 amino acids long. The DNA for the CDR3 is TGTGCCAGCAGCCCTCGGTCAGTAGCGGGGGGAAACATTCAGTACTTC. It yields the protein CASSPRSVAGGNIQYF.

CDR3 in amino acids: CASSSGQRANEQYF. CDR3 DNA: TGTGCCAGCAGCTCGGGACAGAGGGCCAACGAGCAGTACTTC. The rearrangement joins TRBV5-4 to TRBJ2-7; TRBD1 matches 7 bases. Germline loops: CDR1 SGHNT, CDR2 YYREEE (reference sequence). The CDR3 runs to 14 residues. J gave up 5 bases and V 3 bases, and 8 bases lay outside the gene matches. Complete variable domain (other parts from reference TRBV5-4 and TRBJ2-7): ETGVTQSPTHLIKTRGQQVTLRCSSQSGHNTVSWYQQALGQGPQFIFQYYREEENGRGNFPPRFSGLQFPNYSSELNVNALELDDSALYLCASSSGQRANEQYFGPGTRLTVT.

The chain combines TRBV10-3 with TRBJ1-5; D perhaps matches TRBD1 (5 bases). The V end was cut by 8 bases, the J end by 4 bases, with 12 bases between. The CDR3 has 13 residues. The germline gives CDR1 ENHRY, CDR2 SYGVKD. For the CDR3, the DNA is TGTGCCATCGGTTGGGGGGATAATCAGCCCCAGCATTTT. Translated, it gives CAIGWGDNQPQHF.

DNA for the CDR3: TGCAGTGCTGCACATCAGGAGAACACTGAAGCTTTCTTT. Protein sequence: CSAAHQENTEAFF. This chain connects TRBV20-1 to TRBJ1-1, with unresolved D. V was trimmed by 5 bases and J by 1 base, leaving 11 bases between them. The germline V gene encodes CDR1 DFQATT and CDR2 SNEGSKA (reference sequence). The CDR3 sequence is 13 residues long.

The rearrangement joins TRBV7-9 to TRBJ2-1, with 7 bases lining up with TRBD1. This CDR3 region has 14 residues. CDR1 is SEHNR and CDR2 is FQNEAQ in the germline V gene (reference sequence). The trim removed 7 bases at V and 8 bases at J, leaving 11 bases unmatched. The CDR3 loop is CASMPPGTVDEQFF. As DNA, the CDR3 is TGTGCCAGCATGCCACCCGGGACAGTAGATGAGCAGTTCTTC.

This clonotype was observed a handful of times. The chain is built from TRBV7-9 and TRBJ1-1; D might be TRBD1 (6 bases). Germline V CDR1 and CDR2: SEHNR, FQNEAQ (reference sequence). The V end was cut by 5 bases, the J end by 2 bases, with 15 bases between. The CDR3 has 15 residues. CDR3 residues: CASSDRQAYNTEAFF. CDR3 bases: TGTGCCAGCAGCGATCGACAGGCCTACAACACTGAAGCTTTCTTT.

The table lists this clonotype with a count of one. The rearrangement joins TRBV6-1 to TRBJ2-1; a weak D match, TRBD1 (6 bases). The CDR3 sequence is 13 residues long. The V end lost 5 bases, the J end lost 5 bases, and 10 bases lay between the germline ends. Germline CDR1 and CDR2: MNHNS and SASEGT. The CDR3, as DNA: TGTGCCAGCAGTTCCAACAGGGACAATGAGCAGTTCTTC. Translation: CASSSNRDNEQFF.

The chain combines TRBV20-1 with TRBJ2-7, with D perhaps TRBD1 (6 bases). The CDR3 is 15 amino acids. The germline V gene has CDR1 DFQATT and CDR2 SNEGSKA (reference sequence). V lost 0 bases, J lost 1 base, and 13 bases lay in between. CDR3 sequence reads: CSARDLRGRSYEQYF. CDR3 in DNA: TGCAGTGCTAGAGATCTCAGGGGCCGGTCCTACGAGCAGTACTTC.

A word on this clonotype: A clone one base away is much larger, so this may be a read error. The J gene is TRBJ2-1, the V gene TRBV6-4; 7 bases are shared with TRBD2. The V and J ends lost 2 bases and 5 bases, in that order; junction bases with no gene match: 3. CDR1 is MRHNA and CDR2 is SNTAGT in the germline V gene. This CDR3 is built from 14 residues. CDR3 coding DNA: TGTGCCAGCAGTGACGGGCGGGGGAACAATGAGCAGTTCTTC. Residues: CASSDGRGNNEQFF.

The chain recombines TRBV7-2 with TRBJ2-7; perhaps TRBD2 as D (7 bases). This CDR3 contains 15 residues. The germline CDR1 and CDR2 sequences are SGHTA and FQGNSA. V gave up 2 bases and J gave up 5 bases, with 16 bases separating them. CDR3 DNA: TGTGCCAGCAGCTTAATGGTGGGGGGGCCCCACGAGCAGTACTTC. Its translation is CASSLMVGGPHEQYF.

The chain uses TRBV10-3 and TRBJ2-1; D may match TRBD1 or TRBD2 (5 bases each). CDR1 is ENHRY and CDR2 is SYGVKD in the germline V gene. This CDR3 has 13 amino acids. V was shortened by 7 bases and J by 8 bases, with 15 bases between the two germline ends. The CDR3 is CAITRDGVDEQFF. CDR3 DNA sequence: TGTGCCATCACAAGGGACGGGGTGGATGAGCAGTTCTTC.

J is TRBJ1-6 and V is TRBV2, with 11 bases identical to TRBD1. The germline gives CDR1 SNHLY, CDR2 FYNNEI. The V gene end was trimmed by 6 bases and the J gene end by 8 bases; junction bases not matched to a gene: 9. The CDR3 runs to 16 residues. The CDR3 DNA follows: TGTGCCAGCAGCCAGGACAGGGGGCAAAGAGATTCACCCCTCCACTTT. Translated, it gives CASSQDRGQRDSPLHF.

The V and J genes are TRBV29-1 and TRBJ1-4, with TRBD1 as a possible D gene (5 bases). The CDR3 contains 12 residues. Trimming left V 7 bases short and J 5 bases short, with 11 bases between. Germline assignment: CDR1 SQVTM and CDR2 ANQGSEA. CDR3 nucleotide sequence: TGCAGCGCCGACAGTAGCAATGAAAAACTGTTTTTT. Protein sequence: CSADSSNEKLFF. The variable domain in full, completed from reference TRBV29-1 and TRBJ1-4, reads SAVISQKPSRDICQRGTSLTIQCQVDSQVTMMFWYRQQPGQSLTLIATANQGSEATYESGFVIDKFPISRPNLTFSTLTVSNMSPEDSSIYLCSADSSNEKLFFGSGTQLSVL.

The rearrangement joins TRBV11-2 to TRBJ2-3; D uncertain. This CDR3 spans 15 amino acids. Deletions cut 3 bases from V and 0 bases from J, with 10 bases between. Germline lookup yields CDR1 SGHAT and CDR2 FQNNGV. For the CDR3, the DNA is TGTGCCAGCAGCTTTAGACTCTCTAGCACAGATACGCAGTATTTT. This encodes CASSFRLSSTDTQYF.

Worth noting for this clonotype: This could be a read error, since a much larger clone is one nucleotide away. V and J are TRBV24-1 and TRBJ2-7, with 8 bases lining up with TRBD2. The V gene's germline CDR1 is KGHDR and CDR2 SFDVKD. The CDR3 runs to 14 residues. In DNA, the CDR3 is TGTGCTCGCCTTTTACGGGGGGGTGACTACGAGCAGTACTTC. Translated: CARLLRGGDYEQYF.

The chain links TRBV6-1 to TRBJ2-7; 7 bases map to TRBD2. The junction had 11 bases not matched to a gene; V was cut back by 2 bases and J by 7 bases. The germline CDR1 and CDR2 sequences are MNHNS and SASEGT. The CDR3 is 15 amino acids. DNA for the CDR3: TGTGCCAGCAGTGAAAGGGGAGGGGCGCTCTATGAGCAGTACGTC. This sequence encodes CASSERGGALYEQYV.

Note on this clonotype: This may come from a read error, since a much larger clone is one base off. J is TRBJ2-1 and V is TRBV20-1; tentatively, D is TRBD1 (7 bases). Germline CDR1 and CDR2: DFQATT and SNEGSKA (reference sequence). CDR3 size: 13 residues. The V end was cut by 8 bases, the J end by 8 bases, with 19 bases between. CDR3 sequence (DNA): TGCAGTACAGGGGTGGGGGGTTACGATGAGCAGTTCTTC. It codes for CSTGVGGYDEQFF.

This chain connects TRBV10-3 to TRBJ1-5; D remains ambiguous. CDR3 length: 13 amino acids. Germline V gene sequence: CDR1 ENHRY, CDR2 SYGVKD. V was cut by 0 bases and J by 6 bases, with 6 bases left in between. The CDR3 DNA sequence: TGTGCCATCAGTGAGTCTAAGGGTCAGCCCCAGCATTTT. Amino acid sequence: CAISESKGQPQHF.

The gene calls are TRBV15 and TRBJ1-5, with a weak D call TRBD1 (5 bases). Germline V CDR1 and CDR2: LNHNV, YYDKDF (reference sequence). V was shortened by 0 bases and J by 7 bases, with 10 bases between the two germline ends. The CDR3 has 14 residues. CDR3 DNA sequence: TGTGCCACCAGCAGAGATTTAAGGGACCAGCCCCAGCATTTT. Protein product: CATSRDLRDQPQHF. Full variable domain (missing parts from reference TRBV15 and TRBJ1-5): DAMVIQNPRYQVTQFGKPVTLSCSQTLNHNVMYWYQQKSSQAPKLLFHYYDKDFNNEADTPDNFQSRRPNTSFCFLDIRSPGLGDTAMYLCATSRDLRDQPQHFGDGTRLSIL.

This clonotype occurred many times. V and J are TRBV6-4 and TRBJ2-3; D possibly uses TRBD1 or TRBD2 (7 bases each). Germline-derived CDR1 and CDR2 are MRHNA and SNTAGT. The CDR3 is made up of 13 amino acids. Deletions cut 9 bases from V and 5 bases from J, with 15 bases between. As DNA, the CDR3 is TGTGCCAGTTCAGGGGGGGCCAAAGATACGCAGTATTTT. Protein product: CASSGGAKDTQYF.

The rearrangement joins TRBV9 to TRBJ2-3, with a possible D match to TRBD2 (5 bases). CDR3 length: 20 residues. The ends were cut back, 0 bases at V and 0 bases at J, with 23 bases in the middle. Germline V lookup: CDR1 SGDLS, CDR2 YYNGEE. For the CDR3, the DNA is TGTGCCAGCAGCGTAGCTCCGAGGGCGACCCTTCTTCAGAGCACAGATACGCAGTATTTT. Protein sequence: CASSVAPRATLLQSTDTQYF.